Listed here are 25 T cell receptor beta chains from one sample, sequenced in a study of cytomegalovirus exposure and HLA in healthy donors. The PCR had 60 Vbeta and 13 Jbeta primers. The table came from immunoSEQ multiplex PCR; TCRdb's copy has only in-frame clones and leaves some out. Counted here are 55,000 to 65,000 clones, 80% to 90% occurring once; the ten biggest clones make up approximately 1.4%. The sequenced sample was PBMCs. These TCRs come from a man younger than 45 in good health and CMV-seropositive.

The gene calls are TRBV19 and TRBJ1-5; no reliable D call. The CDR3 is 17 amino acids. Trimming took 0 bases from V and 6 from J, leaving 18 bases between them. CDR1 and CDR2 (germline): LNHDA, SQIVND (reference sequence). The CDR3 DNA follows: TGTGCCAGTAGTATAGATCAAAAAGGAGGGTTGGGTCAGCCCCAGCATTTT. It yields the protein CASSIDQKGGLGQPQHF.

The chain carries TRBV11-1 and TRBJ1-2; D remains ambiguous. CDR1 SGHAT and CDR2 FQDESV come from the germline V gene (reference sequence). This CDR3 comprises 15 residues. V was pared by 0 bases and J by 2 bases, with 10 bases between. The CDR3 reads CASSLAPGSNYGYTF. CDR3 sequence (DNA): TGTGCCAGCAGCTTAGCGCCAGGCAGCAACTATGGCTACACCTTC.

This chain links TRBV5-5 with TRBJ2-7; D remains ambiguous. This CDR3 is 13 amino acids long. The germline V and J ends were trimmed by 2 bases and 6 bases, with 12 bases remaining between them. Germline V gene data show CDR1 as SGHKS and CDR2 as YYEKEE (reference sequence). The CDR3 region is CASSFSRGLEQYF. The DNA for the CDR3 is TGTGCCAGCAGCTTTTCACGTGGGCTCGAGCAGTACTTC.

V gene TRBV19 combines with J gene TRBJ1-1, with D possibly matching TRBD1 (5 bases). The V gene lost 3 bases and the J gene lost 3 bases, with 17 bases spanning the gap. Germline-derived CDR1 and CDR2 are LNHDA and SQIVND (reference sequence). The CDR3 sequence is 16 residues long. This CDR3 is CASSIPRASRDTEAFF. The DNA for the CDR3 is TGTGCCAGTAGTATCCCCAGGGCCTCCAGAGACACTGAAGCTTTCTTT.

The rearrangement links TRBV6-4 to TRBJ2-1, with 10 positions matching TRBD2. The CDR3 consists of 17 residues. From germline, CDR1 is MRHNA and CDR2 SNTAGT. The V and J ends lost 5 bases and 4 bases, in that order; junction bases with no gene match: 11. In nucleotides, the CDR3 is TGTGCCAGCAGTCGAGCGGGAGGGCCTGGGGCATACAATGAGCAGTTCTTC. This codes for CASSRAGGPGAYNEQFF.

Notes on this clone: The germline gene is not matched at one end of the junction; a read error may be the cause. The CDR3 is CASNLGGSGSYNEQFF. In nucleotides, the CDR3 is TGTGCCAGCAACTTAGGGGGTAGCGGGAGTTACAATGAGCAGTTCTTC. The genes are TRBV7-3 and TRBJ2-1; 9 bases match TRBD2. This CDR3 has 16 residues. Per germline, CDR1 SGHTA and CDR2 FQGTGA.

This clone was counted once. The chain employs TRBV6-5 and TRBJ1-6, with a tentative D call TRBD1 (5 bases). Germline V gene lookup returns CDR1 MNHEY and CDR2 SVGAGI. This CDR3 is 15 amino acids long. The ends were cut back, 6 bases at V and 7 bases at J, with 16 bases in the middle. CDR3 in amino acids: CASSPTGTGNSPLHF. The CDR3 bases are TGTGCCAGCAGCCCCACGGGGACTGGGAATTCACCCCTCCACTTT.

This rearrangement joins TRBV9 to TRBJ2-7, with 10 positions matching TRBD2. This CDR3 has 13 residues. V lost 4 bases, J lost 5 bases, and 3 bases stayed unmatched. Germline V gene lookup returns CDR1 SGDLS and CDR2 YYNGEE. The CDR3 loop is CASSPGTSDEQYF. In nucleotides, the CDR3 is TGTGCCAGCAGCCCCGGGACTAGCGACGAGCAGTACTTC.

V and J are TRBV11-2 and TRBJ1-1; D possibly corresponds to TRBD1 (6 bases). This CDR3 is built from 15 residues. Germline CDR1 SGHAT, CDR2 FQNNGV. V was cut by 5 bases and J by 4 bases, with 17 bases left in between. The DNA of the CDR3 is TGTGCCAGCAGCCCGCAGGGGCGCGAGGGCACTGAAGCTTTCTTT. It yields the protein CASSPQGREGTEAFF.

The V call is TRBV11-3, the J call TRBJ2-5; 9 bases are shared with TRBD2. This CDR3 has 16 residues. CDR1 SGHNT and CDR2 YENEEA come from the germline V gene. Unmatched junction bases numbered 8, after V lost 1 base and J lost 5 bases. CDR3 sequence (DNA): TGTGCCAGCAGCTTAGGAGCTCTAGCGGGGATGGAGACCCAGTACTTC. This sequence encodes CASSLGALAGMETQYF.

J is TRBJ1-4 and V is TRBV2; D unresolved. The germline V and J ends were trimmed by 8 bases and 0 bases, with 10 bases remaining between them. CDR3 length equals 14 residues. In germline, CDR1 is SNHLY, CDR2 FYNNEI. This CDR3 reads CASAGGTTNEKLFF. CDR3 coding DNA: TGTGCCAGCGCGGGCGGAACAACTAATGAAAAACTGTTTTTT. The full variable domain, completed using reference TRBV2 and TRBJ1-4, is EPEVTQTPSHQVTQMGQEVILRCVPISNHLYFYWYRQILGQKVEFLVSFYNNEISEKSEIFDDQFSVERPDGSNFTLKIRSTKLEDSAMYFCASAGGTTNEKLFFGSGTQLSVL.

The table lists this clone with a few counts. CDR3 DNA sequence: TGTGCCAGCAGCTTACGGGAGTACTATGGCTACACCTTC. Translation: CASSLREYYGYTF. The chain combines TRBV5-5 with TRBJ1-2; D is uncertain. CDR1 and CDR2 (germline): SGHKS, YYEKEE (reference sequence). The CDR3 loop spans 13 amino acids. Trimming took off 2 bases at V and 3 bases at J, with 8 bases between the two ends.

This sequence joins TRBV7-9 and TRBJ2-1; 8 bases align to TRBD2. Germline V gene lookup returns CDR1 SEHNR and CDR2 FQNEAQ (reference sequence). The CDR3 extends over 14 amino acids. Germline trimming cut 5 bases from V and 7 bases from J; bases unmatched to any gene: 7. CDR3 protein: CASSPGLARNEQFF. The DNA for the CDR3 is TGTGCCAGCAGCCCCGGACTAGCTCGAAATGAGCAGTTCTTC.

The J gene is TRBJ2-1, the V gene TRBV6-5; maybe TRBD1 (6 bases). CDR3 length equals 13 residues. The germline gives CDR1 MNHEY, CDR2 SVGAGI. Trimming pared 5 bases from V and 4 bases from J, leaving 9 bases between. The CDR3: CASSGDIYNEQFF. For the CDR3, the DNA is TGTGCCAGCAGTGGGGACATTTACAATGAGCAGTTCTTC.

The sample holds one count of this clone. V is TRBV5-1 and J is TRBJ1-5; D gene uncertain. Germline-derived CDR1 and CDR2 are SGHRS and YFSETQ. The CDR3 spans 15 residues. The V and J ends lost 0 bases and 3 bases respectively, with 10 bases between them. CDR3 amino acids: CASSLGLGNNQPQHF. The CDR3 DNA follows: TGCGCCAGCAGCTTGGGTTTGGGCAACAATCAGCCCCAGCATTTT.

The V and J genes are TRBV7-9 and TRBJ2-3, with TRBD1 identical over 7 bases. Per the germline V gene, CDR1 is SEHNR and CDR2 is FQNEAQ (reference sequence). Germline trimming cut 5 bases from V and 0 bases from J; bases unmatched to any gene: 11. The CDR3 loop spans 17 amino acids. Written as DNA, the CDR3 is TGTGCCAGCAGCCCCCGAGGGGACAGTCCTAGCACAGATACGCAGTATTTT. It yields the protein CASSPRGDSPSTDTQYF. Supplemented by reference TRBV7-9 and TRBJ2-3, the full variable domain reads DTGVSQNPRHKITKRGQNVTFRCDPISEHNRLYWYRQTLGQGPEFLTYFQNEAQLEKSRLLSDRFSAERPKGSFSTLEIQRTEQGDSAMYLCASSPRGDSPSTDTQYFGPGTRLTVL.

This clone showed up just once. This CDR3 reads CASSTPGLAGGFTGELFF. The CDR3 bases are TGTGCCAGTAGTACCCCGGGACTAGCGGGAGGATTCACCGGGGAGCTGTTTTTT. The chain uses TRBV19 and TRBJ2-2; 15 nucleotides align to TRBD2. The ends lost 4 bases at V and 4 bases at J; junction bases unmatched: 7. Germline V gene lookup returns CDR1 LNHDA and CDR2 SQIVND (reference sequence). The CDR3 has 18 amino acids.

The chain has TRBV5-1 and TRBJ2-3; TRBD2 is a possible D gene (6 bases). Trimming removed 6 bases from V and 0 bases from J, with 14 bases in between. This CDR3 is built from 15 residues. Germline V gives CDR1 SGHRS, CDR2 YFSETQ. The CDR3 protein is CASTFSGASTDTQYF. CDR3 nucleotide sequence: TGCGCCAGCACATTTAGCGGCGCTAGCACAGATACGCAGTATTTT.

This clone appeared once. This chain links TRBV27 with TRBJ2-2, with 8 positions matching TRBD1. Germline V gene lookup returns CDR1 MNHEY and CDR2 SMNVEV (reference sequence). V lost 3 bases, J lost 4 bases, and 1 base stayed unmatched. This CDR3 is 14 amino acids long. CDR3 bases: TGTGCCAGCAGTTTTACAGGGGGCACCGGGGAGCTGTTTTTT. It encodes CASSFTGGTGELFF.

The chain uses TRBV7-9 and TRBJ2-7; 7 positions match TRBD1. This CDR3 is built from 13 residues. After removal of 4 bases from V and 5 bases from J, the junction contained 5 bases not matched to a gene. Germline V gene lookup returns CDR1 SEHNR and CDR2 FQNEAQ (reference sequence). The CDR3 sequence is CASSSEQGNEQYF. The DNA for the CDR3 is TGTGCCAGCAGCTCCGAACAGGGGAACGAGCAGTACTTC.

This chain uses TRBV19 with TRBJ2-4, with TRBD1 as a possible D gene (6 bases). Trimming stripped 5 bases from V and 7 bases from J, with 12 bases between. From germline, CDR1 is LNHDA and CDR2 SQIVND (reference sequence). The CDR3 runs 13 residues. CDR3 DNA sequence: TGTGCCAGTAGTGCTCGGGACAAGAACATTCAGTACTTC. This gives the protein CASSARDKNIQYF. The whole variable domain, remainder taken from reference TRBV19 and TRBJ2-4, is DGGITQSPKYLFRKEGQNVTLSCEQNLNHDAMYWYRQDPGQGLRLIYYSQIVNDFQKGDIAEGYSVSREKKESFPLTVTSAQKNPTAFYLCASSARDKNIQYFGAGTRLSVL.

The V call is TRBV30, the J call TRBJ2-5; no clear D gene. CDR3 length: 11 residues. V lost 1 base and J lost 5, with 5 bases in between. CDR1 GTSNPN and CDR2 SVGIG come from the germline V gene (reference sequence). For the CDR3, the DNA is TGTGCCTGGAGTGCTACGGAGACCCAGTACTTC. It translates to CAWSATETQYF. The variable domain in full, with the rest retrieved from reference TRBV30 and TRBJ2-5, is SQTIHQWPATLVQPVGSPLSLECTVEGTSNPNLYWYRQAAGRGLQLLFYSVGIGQISSEVPQNLSASRPQDRQFILSSKKLLLSDSGFYLCAWSATETQYFGPGTRLLVL.

The J gene is TRBJ1-2, the V gene TRBV11-2, with 8 bases matching TRBD1. The length of the CDR3 is 15 residues. The germline V gene encodes CDR1 SGHAT and CDR2 FQNNGV. The V segment lost 8 bases and the J segment 4 bases; nucleotides outside the gene matches: 12. CDR3: CASRSPGGSGYGYTF. The CDR3 nucleotides are TGTGCCAGCCGCTCCCCAGGGGGCTCGGGCTATGGCTACACCTTC.

A single count supports this clone. The chain has TRBV5-6 and TRBJ2-3; TRBD2 matches at 13 bases. The CDR3 is made up of 16 amino acids. The germline V gene has CDR1 SGHDT and CDR2 YYEEEE. J gave up 5 bases and V 3 bases, and 6 bases lay outside the gene matches. The CDR3 is CASSWGTSGILDTQYF. DNA for the CDR3: TGTGCCAGCAGCTGGGGGACTAGCGGGATTTTAGATACGCAGTATTTT.

The CDR3 nucleotides are TGTGCCAGCAGCGAAGGACTAGCGGGAGGAGAGACCCAGTACTTC. Protein sequence: CASSEGLAGGETQYF. V gene TRBV4-2 combines with J gene TRBJ2-5, with 14 bases identical to TRBD2. The germline gives CDR1 LGHNA, CDR2 YNFKEQ. V was pared by 5 bases and J by 4 bases, with 3 bases of the junction left unmatched. The CDR3 is 15 residues long.